This T cell receptor (beta chain) was identified in a study of monozygotic twins with inflammatory bowel disease. Study-level results: Varying immunosuppressive regimens may have increased patient repertoire variability.

CDR3 size: 13 residues. Looked up from germline, CDR1 is MDHEN and CDR2 is SYDVKM. TCRdb reanalyzed the 5' RACE reads, giving one entry per CDR3 protein sequence and no DNA. The specimen's table records about 330,000 distinct CDR3 sequences. As concerns this clonotype: Antigen specificity is unknown.

The TCR comes from a human donor with ulcerative colitis or Crohn's disease, or a healthy co-twin of an affected twin (not recorded which). Sequencing used blood. The V and J genes are TRBV28 and TRBJ1-5. CDR3: CASSLRGIQPQHF.